Following are 2 T cell receptor beta chains from one sample sequenced in a study of Ad26.COV2.S vaccination and SARS-CoV-2 variants. Treatment defined: around 19 received Ad26.COV2.S at low or high dose, single or two shots; 5 received placebo; per-sample allocation not given. Each sample was drawn 63 days after the first injection (of vaccine or placebo). TCRdb keeps only in-frame clones here, not all; method: immunoSEQ multiplex PCR. The sample has over 400,000 clones, about 90% seen once. The input for sequencing was peripheral blood, taken in a trial of Ad26.COV2.S vaccine versus placebo. The source of these receptors is a person aged 18-60 years who received the Ad26.COV2.S COVID-19 vaccine or a placebo.

This clone has a single count. The chain is built from TRBV5-4 and TRBJ2-7; D ambiguous. Trimming left V 0 bases short and J 1 base short, with 8 bases between. The length of the CDR3 is 14 residues. Germline V lookup: CDR1 SGHNT, CDR2 YYREEE (reference sequence). In DNA, the CDR3 is TGTGCCAGCAGCTTGGAGGCCAATTCCTACGAGCAGTACTTC. Its protein product is CASSLEANSYEQYF.

This clone was counted once. The chain combines TRBV11-2 with TRBJ2-4, with D possibly TRBD2 on 6 matching bases. Germline V gene lookup returns CDR1 SGHAT and CDR2 FQNNGV. CDR3 length: 14 amino acids. Trimming took 2 bases from V and 5 from J, leaving 10 bases between them. The CDR3: CASSLLASENIQYF. CDR3 sequence (DNA): TGTGCCAGCAGCTTACTAGCGTCGGAAAACATTCAGTACTTC.